This T cell receptor (beta chain) was documented in a study of blood T cells in healthy people across ages. Study outcomes and limitations: The unknown donor CMV status may have confounded expanded clonotype changes. Roughly linear declines in TCR beta diversity per million T cells occurred with age. More naive CD4+ cells and higher diversity marked long-lived donors relative to aged donors.

The CDR3 totals 15 residues. V was pared by 2 bases and J by 5 bases, with 15 bases between. Using a J-beta primer mix together with a sample-barcoded 5' primer, a second PCR was run for roughly 6 to 12 cycles. Via MiXCR, TCRdb re-called the 5' RACE reads, giving one row per CDR3 protein. The sample has about 1.6 million distinct CDR3 sequences; around 36% are singletons. A few counts support this clonotype. Its antigen is undetermined. Every sample yielded at least 7 million isolated PBMCs. This receptor was obtained from a woman in her 30s in good health. Specimen: blood. The V and J genes are TRBV12-3 or TRBV12-4 and TRBJ2-5; D may match TRBD1 or TRBD2 (5 bases each). The CDR3 loop reads CASSLRGAWEETQYF. The CDR3 region has the DNA TGTGCCAGCAGTTTACGAGGGGCATGGGAGGAGACCCAGTACTTC.